The 25 T cell receptor beta chains below were found in one sample sequenced in a study of T-cell memory formation after mild COVID-19. TCRdb recomputed calls from the 5' RACE reads with MiXCR, one row per CDR3 protein. This table has some 450,000 distinct CDR3 sequences, around 17% appearing once. The sequenced sample consisted of PBMCs or a T cell subset sorted from them (not recorded which). The receptors come from a man aged 18 to 29 who had mild COVID-19 (a few samples of this study predate the infection). Cell type and time point are not known.

This clonotype was recorded a few times. V is TRBV27 and J is TRBJ2-5; D uncertain. This CDR3 comprises 13 residues. V lost 5 bases and J 9 bases, leaving 16 bases between the germline ends. CDR1 MNHEY and CDR2 SMNVEV come from the germline V gene (reference sequence). The CDR3 reads CASSGGSRLAQYF. CDR3 DNA: TGTGCCAGCAGTGGCGGCAGTCGGTTGGCCCAGTACTTC.

To note about this clonotype: The junction does not match germline at one end; this may be a read error. This chain joins TRBV5-1 and TRBJ2-3; D not resolved. CDR1 SGHRS and CDR2 YFSETQ come from the germline V gene. The CDR3 has 13 amino acids. CDR3 in amino acids: CASNLYGTDTQYF. The CDR3, as DNA: TGCGCCAGCAACTTGTATGGCACAGATACGCAGTATTTT.

This clonotype was detected a few times. The chain joins TRBV7-2 to TRBJ2-7, with 7 nucleotides matching TRBD2. The CDR3 extends over 14 amino acids. Per germline, CDR1 SGHTA and CDR2 FQGNSA. V dropped 5 bases and J dropped 1; count of bases not matched to a gene: 5. The CDR3 sequence: CASSVLGGSYEQYF. As DNA, the CDR3 is TGTGCCAGCAGCGTGTTGGGGGGGTCCTACGAGCAGTACTTC.

The V call is TRBV10-3, the J call TRBJ2-3; TRBD2 agrees at 8 bases. The J segment lost 2 bases and the V segment lost 2 bases, leaving 6 bases of the junction unmatched. The germline gives CDR1 ENHRY, CDR2 SYGVKD. This CDR3 contains 16 residues. The CDR3 coding sequence is TGTGCCATCAGTGAGCTGGGTAGCGGGGACACAGATACGCAGTATTTT. Its translation: CAISELGSGDTDTQYF.

The rearrangement joins TRBV18 to TRBJ1-5, with a tentative D call TRBD1 (6 bases). The CDR3 length is 16 residues. Germline loops: CDR1 KGHSH, CDR2 LQKENI. Deletions cut 2 bases from V and 7 bases from J, with 18 bases between. The CDR3 reads CASSPLGGASGQPQHF. Here the CDR3 DNA reads TGTGCCAGCTCACCATTGGGGGGGGCATCGGGACAGCCCCAGCATTTT.

The gene calls are TRBV30 and TRBJ1-1; 8 nucleotides align to TRBD1. The CDR3 is made up of 13 amino acids. In germline, CDR1 is GTSNPN, CDR2 SVGIG (reference sequence). V gave up 4 bases and J gave up 4 bases; unmatched junction bases: 5. For the CDR3, the DNA is TGTGCCTGGACGACAGGGGTGGCCACTGAAGCTTTCTTT. Protein product: CAWTTGVATEAFF.

V is TRBV5-1 and J is TRBJ2-1; D may be TRBD1 (7 bases). V gave up 0 bases and J gave up 7 bases, with 14 bases separating them. This CDR3 spans 15 amino acids. Germline assignment: CDR1 SGHRS and CDR2 YFSETQ. The CDR3 loop reads CASSLEEGAQNEQFF. CDR3 nucleotide sequence: TGCGCCAGCAGCTTGGAGGAGGGGGCACAGAATGAGCAGTTCTTC.

The chain recombines TRBV5-1 with TRBJ2-3, with 9 nucleotides matching TRBD2. The CDR3 totals 16 residues. The V gene end was trimmed by 1 base and the J gene end by 5 bases; junction bases not matched to a gene: 8. Germline-derived CDR1 and CDR2 are SGHRS and YFSETQ. The CDR3: CASSLRSGGVQDTQYF. The CDR3 DNA reads as TGCGCCAGCAGCTTGCGTAGCGGGGGAGTTCAAGATACGCAGTATTTT.

This clonotype was seen a few times. The chain joins TRBV12-3 or TRBV12-4 to TRBJ2-7; a possible D gene is TRBD1 (5 bases). Trimming stripped 3 bases from V and 2 bases from J, with 11 bases between. CDR3 length: 14 amino acids. The CDR3 loop is CASSFEGATYEQYV. The CDR3, as DNA: TGTGCCAGCAGTTTCGAAGGGGCTACCTACGAGCAGTACGTC.

The V call is TRBV4-1, the J call TRBJ1-1; D is uncertain. The CDR3 consists of 15 residues. Trimming cost V 1 base and J 4 bases, with 13 bases left between them. Germline CDR1 reads MGHRA; CDR2 reads YSYEKL. Here the CDR3 reads CASSQGDTPGTEAFF. CDR3 nucleotides: TGCGCCAGCAGCCAAGGTGACACGCCGGGCACTGAAGCTTTCTTT.

This clonotype was detected ten times or more. The germline gene is not matched at one end of the junction; a read error may be the cause. The rearrangement links TRBV5-1 to TRBJ2-1; D call uncertain. The length of the CDR3 is 14 residues. The V gene's germline CDR1 is SGHRS and CDR2 YFSETQ. The chain's CDR3 is CASSPDSSYNEQFF. CDR3 coding DNA: TGTGCCAGCAGCCCTGATAGCTCCTACAATGAGCAGTTCTTC.

This clonotype was detected only a few times. The chain carries TRBV7-9 and TRBJ2-3, with unresolved D. Germline V CDR1 and CDR2: SEHNR, FQNEAQ (reference sequence). The V end was cut by 3 bases, the J end by 2 bases, with 21 bases between. The CDR3 runs to 18 residues. CDR3 bases: TGTGCCAGCAGCTTCCACAAACCTCTCTTGGGGATCACAGATACGCAGTATTTT. This translates into CASSFHKPLLGITDTQYF.

The V call is TRBV3-1, the J call TRBJ2-3; 8 positions agree with TRBD2. The CDR3 runs 15 residues. V trimming: 3 bases; J trimming: 2 bases; junction bases outside the gene matches: 4. In germline, CDR1 is LGHDT, CDR2 YNNKEL (reference sequence). DNA of the CDR3: TGTGCCAGCAGCCAGCGGGGGGCGTACACAGATACGCAGTATTTT. Translation: CASSQRGAYTDTQYF.

The chain links TRBV4-1 to TRBJ2-2, with unresolved D. This CDR3 region has 12 residues. Germline V gene data show CDR1 as MGHRA and CDR2 as YSYEKL. V was shortened by 5 bases and J by 4 bases, with 5 bases between the two germline ends. CDR3 bases: TGCGCCAGCAGCGCCCTCACCGGGGAGCTGTTTTTT. Residues: CASSALTGELFF.

Many counts were recorded for this clonotype. V and J are TRBV5-6 and TRBJ2-3; D may be TRBD1 (6 bases). V lost 1 base to trimming and J lost 5 bases, with 8 bases between them. This CDR3 is built from 13 residues. CDR1 and CDR2 from the germline V gene are SGHDT and YYEEEE. The CDR3 sequence is CASSLKGVDTQYF. The CDR3 DNA reads as TGTGCCAGCAGCTTGAAGGGGGTAGATACGCAGTATTTT.

V and J are TRBV12-3 or TRBV12-4 and TRBJ2-2; D might be TRBD1 (6 bases). The CDR3 is 14 amino acids. The V end was cut by 6 bases, the J end by 6 bases, with 14 bases between. In nucleotides, the CDR3 is TGTGCCAGCAGGGGGGACATGGGACCCGGGGAGCTGTTTTTT. Protein product: CASRGDMGPGELFF.

Only a few counts were recorded for this clonotype. The V call is TRBV6-2 or TRBV6-3, the J call TRBJ2-7, with D perhaps given as TRBD1 or TRBD2 (5 bases each). This CDR3 spans 14 amino acids. Between the trimmed V and J ends, which lost 7 bases and 2 bases, there was a span of 15 bases. Germline CDR1 and CDR2: MNHEY and SVGEGT. CDR3 sequence reads: CASNTGRSTYEQYF. The CDR3 region has the DNA TGTGCCAGCAATACGGGACGGTCCACCTACGAGCAGTACTTC.

This clonotype was counted a few times. CDR3 sequence: CATSDAWSGELFF. The CDR3 nucleotides read TGTGCCACCAGTGACGCCTGGTCCGGGGAGCTGTTTTTT. The rearrangement links TRBV24-1 to TRBJ2-2; D call uncertain. Trimming shortened V by 4 bases and J by 6 bases, and 8 bases separated the two germline ends. Germline-derived CDR1 and CDR2 are KGHDR and SFDVKD. The CDR3 contains 13 residues.

The rearrangement links TRBV12-3 or TRBV12-4 to TRBJ2-7; no firm D call. Trimming left V 5 bases short and J 7 bases short, with 15 bases between. This CDR3 is built from 13 residues. The CDR3 DNA follows: TGTGCCAGCAGTCCCAACCCCGGGCCTGAGCAGTACTTC. Protein sequence: CASSPNPGPEQYF.

This clonotype was seen many times. The rearrangement joins TRBV20-1 to TRBJ1-4, with TRBD1 as a possible D gene (5 bases). Germline V gene lookup returns CDR1 DFQATT and CDR2 SNEGSKA (reference sequence). This CDR3 contains 15 residues. Deletions cut 5 bases from V and 3 bases from J, with 16 bases between. The CDR3 here is CSACKLGRANEKLFF. The CDR3, as DNA: TGCAGTGCTTGCAAATTGGGCAGGGCTAATGAAAAACTGTTTTTT.

This clonotype was picked up one time. V is TRBV20-1 and J is TRBJ1-2, with 10 bases fitting TRBD1. J gave up 7 bases and V 5 bases, and 10 bases lay outside the gene matches. The CDR3 contains 14 residues. CDR1 is DFQATT, CDR2 SNEGSKA, per germline (reference sequence). CDR3 DNA: TGCAGTGCTGATGGGGACAGGGGAAAGGGTGGCTACACCTTC. Translated, it gives CSADGDRGKGGYTF.

This rearrangement joins TRBV4-3 to TRBJ2-3, with D tentatively TRBD1 (5 bases). Germline V gene data show CDR1 as LGHNA and CDR2 as YSLEER. This CDR3 has 15 amino acids. V gave up 4 bases and J gave up 2 bases, with 13 bases separating them. CDR3 DNA sequence: TGCGCCAGCAGCCCAAGATGGGGCCCCACAGATACGCAGTATTTT. The encoded protein is CASSPRWGPTDTQYF.

This clonotype was seen a handful of times. This rearrangement joins TRBV28 to TRBJ1-4; TRBD1 matches at 9 bases. This CDR3 has 14 amino acids. With V trimmed by 6 bases and J by 7 bases, 6 bases remained unmatched. Per germline, CDR1 MDHEN and CDR2 SYDVKM. The CDR3 nucleotides are TGTGCCAGCAGCACAACAGGGGGCTCTGAAAAACTGTTTTTT. It encodes CASSTTGGSEKLFF.

J is TRBJ1-1 and V is TRBV6-2 or TRBV6-3; 8 positions match TRBD1. CDR3 length equals 18 residues. Trimming cost V 0 bases and J 5 bases; bases outside gene matches: 14. CDR1 is MNHEY, CDR2 SVGEGT, per germline. The CDR3 protein is CASSYSTGTDRAVTEAFF. Written as DNA, the CDR3 is TGTGCCAGCAGTTACTCGACAGGTACGGACAGGGCGGTGACTGAAGCTTTCTTT.

In nucleotides, the CDR3 is TGCGCCAGCAGCTTGGCCGCTGGACAGGGGGACGATGGCTACACCTTC. Amino acid sequence: CASSLAAGQGDDGYTF. The chain combines TRBV5-1 with TRBJ1-2, with 10 bases aligning to TRBD1. This CDR3 region has 16 residues. V lost 0 bases, J lost 6 bases, and 8 bases stayed unmatched. CDR1 and CDR2 (germline): SGHRS, YFSETQ.